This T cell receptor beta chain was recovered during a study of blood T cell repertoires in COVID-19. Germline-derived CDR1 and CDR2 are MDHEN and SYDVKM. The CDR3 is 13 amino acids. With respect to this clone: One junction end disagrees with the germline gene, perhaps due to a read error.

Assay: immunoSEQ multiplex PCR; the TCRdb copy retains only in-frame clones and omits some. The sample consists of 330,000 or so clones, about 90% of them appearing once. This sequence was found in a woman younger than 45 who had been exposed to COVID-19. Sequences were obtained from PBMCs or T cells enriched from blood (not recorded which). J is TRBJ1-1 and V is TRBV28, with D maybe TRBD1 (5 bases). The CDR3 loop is CASSLGASTEVFF. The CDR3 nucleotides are TGTGCCAGCAGTTTAGGGGCCAGCACTGAAGTTTTCTTT. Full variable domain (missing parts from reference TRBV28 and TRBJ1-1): DVKVTQSSRYLVKRTGEKVFLECVQDMDHENMFWYRQDPGLGLRLIYFSYDVKMKEKGDIPEGYSVSREKKERFSLILESASTNQTSMYLCASSLGASTEVFFGQGTRLTVV.